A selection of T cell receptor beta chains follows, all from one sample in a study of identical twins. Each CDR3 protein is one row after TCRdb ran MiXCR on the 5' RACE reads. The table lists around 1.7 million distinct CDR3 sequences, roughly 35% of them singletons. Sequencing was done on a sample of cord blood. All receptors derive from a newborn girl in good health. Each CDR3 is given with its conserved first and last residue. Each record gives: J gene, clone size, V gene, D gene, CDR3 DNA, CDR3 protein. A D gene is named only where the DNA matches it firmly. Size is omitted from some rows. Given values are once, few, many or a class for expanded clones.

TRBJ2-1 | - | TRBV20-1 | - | TGCAGTGCTAGAGATCTTCACGGACCTTCCTACAATGAGCAGTTCTTC | CSARDLHGPSYNEQFF
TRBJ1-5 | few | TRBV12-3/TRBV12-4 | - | TGTGCCAGCAGTTCCATGACAGGTGGCAATCAGCCCCAGCATTTT | CASSSMTGGNQPQHF
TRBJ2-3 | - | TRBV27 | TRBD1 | TGTGTCAGCAGAAGGACAGGGATCGGAGATACGCAGTATTTT | CVSRRTGIGDTQYF
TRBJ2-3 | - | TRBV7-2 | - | TGTGCCAGCAGCTTACCGGAGACAGATACGCAGTATTTT | CASSLPETDTQYF
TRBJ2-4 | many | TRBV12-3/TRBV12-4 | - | TGTGCCAGCAGTCCCCAGGGCTCCCTCGGGGAAAACATTCAGTACTTC | CASSPQGSLGENIQYF
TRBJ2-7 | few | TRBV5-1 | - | TGCGCCAGCAGCTTGGGACACGGCGAGCAGTACTTC | CASSLGHGEQYF
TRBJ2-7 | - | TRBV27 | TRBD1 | TGTGCCAGCAGATCCGGGCGGACAGGGTTCCACGAGCAGTACTTC | CASRSGRTGFHEQYF
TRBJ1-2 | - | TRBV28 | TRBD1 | TGTGCCAGCAGGAAACAGGGGACTCGCGGCTACACCTTC | CASRKQGTRGYTF
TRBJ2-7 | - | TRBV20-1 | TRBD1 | TGCAGTGCTAGGAACAGGGGGCCGGGCTCCTACAATGAGCAGTACTTC | CSARNRGPGSYNEQYF
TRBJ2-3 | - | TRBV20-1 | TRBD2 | TGCAGTGCTAGAGAGCTAGCGGGGGGGCCAGTAGATACGCAGTATTTT | CSARELAGGPVDTQYF
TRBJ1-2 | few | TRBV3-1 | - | TGTGCCAGCAGCCAAGATGGGGGGACCTATGGCTACACCTTC | CASSQDGGTYGYTF
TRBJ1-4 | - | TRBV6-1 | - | TGTGCCAGCAGTGAAGGGCACAGGATTCTCGAAAAACTGTTTTTT | CASSEGHRILEKLFF
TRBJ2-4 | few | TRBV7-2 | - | TGTGCCAGCAGCTTAGGAGCGCCTCTAGCCAAAAACATTCAGTACTTC | CASSLGAPLAKNIQYF
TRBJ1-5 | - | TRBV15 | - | TGTGCCACCAGCAGAGGGATTATCGAGGGCAATCAGCCCCAGCATTTT | CATSRGIIEGNQPQHF
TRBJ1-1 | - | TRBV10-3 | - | TGTGCCATCAGTGAGAGGTTGTCGGGCAGTGAAGCTTTCTTT | CAISERLSGSEAFF
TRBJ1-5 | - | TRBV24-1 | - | TGTGCCACCAGTGACTTACAGGTCAATCAGCCCCAGCATTTT | CATSDLQVNQPQHF
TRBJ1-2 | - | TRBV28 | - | TGTGCCAGCAGTTTGCCCGGGACCGTCTATGGCTACACCTTC | CASSLPGTVYGYTF
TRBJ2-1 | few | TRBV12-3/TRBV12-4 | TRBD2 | TGTGCCAGCAGTCTCCCGAGGCTAGCGGGTATCGATGAGCAGTTCTTC | CASSLPRLAGIDEQFF
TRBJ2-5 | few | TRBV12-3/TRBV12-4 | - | TGTGCCAGCAGTTTAGGTCTAGGGACGGCCAATGAGCAGTACTTC | CASSLGLGTANEQYF
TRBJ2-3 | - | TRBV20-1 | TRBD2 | TGCAGTGCTCCCAGCGGGAGTCTAGGCACAGATGCGCAGTATTTT | CSAPSGSLGTDAQYF
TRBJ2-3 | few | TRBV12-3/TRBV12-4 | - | TGTGCCAGCATGGGTAACACAGATACGCAGTATTTT | CASMGNTDTQYF
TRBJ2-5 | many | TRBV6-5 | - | TGTGCCAGCAGTTCCCTATCAACGTACCAAGAGACCCAGTACTTC | CASSSLSTYQETQYF
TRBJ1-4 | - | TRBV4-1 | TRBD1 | TGCGCCAGCAAAGGGACAGGGAAGGAAAAACTGTTTTTT | CASKGTGKEKLFF
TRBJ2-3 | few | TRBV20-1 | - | TGCAGTGCCCCTCCTGCCCTGCTCACAGATACGCAGTATTTT | CSAPPALLTDTQYF
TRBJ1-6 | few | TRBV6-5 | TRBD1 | TGTGCCAGCAGTTACGCCGGGACAGGTCTATATAATTCACCCCTCCACTTT | CASSYAGTGLYNSPLHF
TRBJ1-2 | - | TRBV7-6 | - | TGTGCCAGCAGCTCAACATATTATGGCTACACCTTC | CASSSTYYGYTF
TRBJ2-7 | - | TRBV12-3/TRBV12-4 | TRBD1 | TGTGCCAGCAGACTTGGGACAGGGTCCCTCTACGAGCAGTACTTC | CASRLGTGSLYEQYF
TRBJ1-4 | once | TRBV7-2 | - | TGTGCCAGCAGCCCTCACAGGAATAATGAAAAACTGTTTTTT | CASSPHRNNEKLFF
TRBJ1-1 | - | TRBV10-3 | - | TGTGCCATCAGTGACTCGGGACATCAGAACACTGAAGCTTTCTTT | CAISDSGHQNTEAFF
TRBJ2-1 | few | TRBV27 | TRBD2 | TGTGCCAGCAGTTCCACAGCGGGGGGGCCATACAATGAGCAGTTCTTC | CASSSTAGGPYNEQFF
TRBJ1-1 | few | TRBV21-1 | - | TGTGCCAGCAGCACCCCGGTGGCAGGGGATATGATGAACACTGAAGCTTTCTTT | CASSTPVAGDMMNTEAFF
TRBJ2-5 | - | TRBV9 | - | TGTGCCAGCAGCGTAGGTCCGGGGGGCAGGGACCACGGGCAGTACTTC | CASSVGPGGRDHGQYF
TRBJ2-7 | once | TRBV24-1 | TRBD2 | TGTGCCACCAGTGACCGATTAGCGGGAGAGGCGACCTACGAGCAGTACTTC | CATSDRLAGEATYEQYF
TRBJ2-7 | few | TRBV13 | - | TGTGCCAGCAGCCCCCGGACTATCTACCGCTACGAGCAGTACTTC | CASSPRTIYRYEQYF
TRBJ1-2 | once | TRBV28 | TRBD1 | TGTGCCAGCTCCGGGACAGGGAATCGGAACTATGGCTACACCTTC | CASSGTGNRNYGYTF
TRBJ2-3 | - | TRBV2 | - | TGTGCCAGCAGTGAGGGGTACCATCCCCGGGCAGATACGCAGTATTTT | CASSEGYHPRADTQYF
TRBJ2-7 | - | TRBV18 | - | TGTGCCAGCTCACCACCGGGAGGGGGCTACTACGAGCAGTACTTC | CASSPPGGGYYEQYF
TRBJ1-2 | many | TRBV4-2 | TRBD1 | TGTGCCAGCAGCCATAGTACAGGGGGCCTCTATGGCTACACCTTC | CASSHSTGGLYGYTF
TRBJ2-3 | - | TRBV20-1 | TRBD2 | TGCAGTGCTAGAGATCGTCTTAGCCAGCGGGGTACGGCAGATACGCGGTATTTT | CSARDRLSQRGTADTRYF
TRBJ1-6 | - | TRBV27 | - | TGTGCCAGCAGTTTATCGAGAATCCCAGGTCGGGGTAATTCACCCCTCCACTTT | CASSLSRIPGRGNSPLHF
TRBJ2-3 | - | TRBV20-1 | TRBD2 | TGCAGTGCTGTCACTAGCGGGGGGGTTAGAGATACGCAGTATTTT | CSAVTSGGVRDTQYF
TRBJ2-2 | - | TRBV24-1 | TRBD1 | TGTGCCACCACGGACAGGGGTACCGGGGAGCTGTTTTTT | CATTDRGTGELFF
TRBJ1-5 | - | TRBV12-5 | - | TGTGCTAGTGGTTTATTGGGTTTCAATCAGCCCCAGCATTTT | CASGLLGFNQPQHF
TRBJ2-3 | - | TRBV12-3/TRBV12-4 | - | TGTGCCAGCAGTTTAAGGGAAGATATGCAGTATTTT | CASSLREDMQYF
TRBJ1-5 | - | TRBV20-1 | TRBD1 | TGCAGTGCTAGGTGGGGGACAGTTAGCAATCAGCCCCAGCATTTT | CSARWGTVSNQPQHF
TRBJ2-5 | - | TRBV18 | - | TGTGCCAGCTCACCTGCGGCCCTGAACAATGAGCAGTACTTC | CASSPAALNNEQYF
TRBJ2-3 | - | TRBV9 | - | TGTGCCAGCAGCGTAGGAACTTCTATTGGCACAGATACGCAGTATTTT | CASSVGTSIGTDTQYF
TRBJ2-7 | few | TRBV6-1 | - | TGTGCCAGCAGTGAAGTGAGGCGGGGAAACTCCTACGAGCAGTACTTC | CASSEVRRGNSYEQYF
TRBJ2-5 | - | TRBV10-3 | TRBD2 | TGTGCCATCAGCCCGGGACTAGAAACCCAAGAGACCCAGTACTTC | CAISPGLETQETQYF
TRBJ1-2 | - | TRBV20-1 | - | TGCAGTGCTAGGGCGGGGCAGGCCCCCTGGTATGGCTACACCTTC | CSARAGQAPWYGYTF
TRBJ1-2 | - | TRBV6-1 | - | TGTGCCAGCAGCGAGACGGGGGGGGTTTATGGCTACACCTTC | CASSETGGVYGYTF
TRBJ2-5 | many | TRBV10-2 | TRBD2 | TGCGCCAGCAGTGAGTCCCCCGGGACTAGATCGCGTAAAGAGACCCAGTACTTC | CASSESPGTRSRKETQYF
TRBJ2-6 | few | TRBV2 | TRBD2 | TGTGCCAGCACTCTGACTAGCGGGGGCTCTGGGGCCAACGTCCTGACTTTC | CASTLTSGGSGANVLTF
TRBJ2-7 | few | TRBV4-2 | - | TGTGCCAGCAGCCAAGAGAAAACCTACGAGCAGTACTTC | CASSQEKTYEQYF
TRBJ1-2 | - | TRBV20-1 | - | TGCAGTGCTACTCAGGGGAGAGCGACCTATGGCTACACCTTC | CSATQGRATYGYTF
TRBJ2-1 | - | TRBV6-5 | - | TGTGCCAGCAGTCCAACCGGGACGAGGGCCAATGAGCAGTTCTTC | CASSPTGTRANEQFF
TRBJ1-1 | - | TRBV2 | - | TGTGCCAGCAGTGAAGGAGGGCAGAACACTGAAGCTTTCTTT | CASSEGGQNTEAFF